This T cell receptor (beta chain) was recorded in a study of blood T cell repertoires in COVID-19. Turning to the study itself: Researchers got acute and convalescent COVID-19 samples from the United States, Italy and Spain.

The CDR3 runs to 18 residues. Germline CDR1 MGHRA, CDR2 YSYEKL. V lost 1 base and J lost 4; bases outside the gene matches: 12. Assay used: immunoSEQ multiplex PCR; TCRdb lists only in-frame clones, some missing. Among roughly 220,000 clones, roughly 80% were seen once, and the ten largest hold less than 2.5%. Input material: peripheral blood. The chain has TRBV4-1 and TRBJ2-3, with 9 bases matching TRBD2. The receptor comes from an older woman with acute or convalescent COVID-19. The CDR3 coding sequence is TGCGCCAGCAGCCAAGCCTCGGCGGGGGGGCCTCTAGCAGATACGCAGTATTTT. This translates into CASSQASAGGPLADTQYF.